Following are 8 T cell receptor beta chains from one sample sequenced in a study of identical twins. TCRdb independently ran MiXCR on the 5' RACE reads; one entry per CDR3 protein. The table lists hundreds of thousands of distinct CDR3 sequences, just over 7% of them singletons, with 1.6% in the top ten. The data also belong to a second study, concerning yellow fever vaccine responses in identical twins.

Sequenced: PBMCs. Receptors were obtained from a woman between 18 and 29 years old in good health.

This clonotype was counted at least ten times. This rearrangement joins TRBV7-8 to TRBJ2-7, with D possibly matching TRBD2 (6 bases). The CDR3 is 14 amino acids. CDR1 and CDR2 (germline): SGHVS, FQNEAQ. Trimming stripped 1 base from V and 6 bases from J, with 13 bases between. The CDR3 spells CASSLEGGLPEQYF. The CDR3 region has the DNA TGTGCCAGCAGCTTAGAGGGTGGACTACCCGAGCAGTACTTC.

This clonotype appeared a few times. This chain joins TRBV6-6 and TRBJ1-1; D is uncertain. In germline, CDR1 is MNHNY, CDR2 SVGAGI (reference sequence). Between the trimmed V and J ends, which lost 8 bases and 1 base, there was a span of 11 bases. The CDR3 is 13 residues long. The CDR3: CASGPGPNTEAFF. As DNA, the CDR3 is TGTGCCAGCGGCCCAGGTCCGAACACTGAAGCTTTCTTT.

In its sample, this clonotype was seen many times. This chain uses TRBV5-1 with TRBJ2-1; D could derive from TRBD1 or TRBD2 (5 bases each). V lost 4 bases, J lost 3 bases, and 20 bases lay in between. CDR1 and CDR2 (germline): SGHRS, YFSETQ. The CDR3 contains 17 residues. The CDR3 bases are TGCGCCAGCAGCCTACTACAGGACTCCGGATTCTACAATGAGCAGTTCTTC. This translates into CASSLLQDSGFYNEQFF.

This clonotype was observed many times. The chain carries TRBV12-3 or TRBV12-4 and TRBJ2-3; D perhaps matches TRBD1 (7 bases). V was cut by 6 bases and J by 1 base, with 17 bases left in between. The CDR3 sequence is 16 residues long. CDR3 loop: CASSLRQGGGTDTQYF. In nucleotides, the CDR3 is TGTGCCAGCAGCCTCCGTCAGGGGGGTGGCACAGATACGCAGTATTTT.

The chain has TRBV28 and TRBJ2-7; TRBD2 aligns across 11 bases. Unmatched junction bases numbered 7, after V lost 10 bases and J lost 2 bases. Germline V CDR1 and CDR2: MDHEN, SYDVKM. The CDR3 runs 14 residues. CDR3 coding DNA: TGTGCCACCCTAGCGGGGGGCACCGCCTACGAGCAGTACGTC. Encoded protein: CATLAGGTAYEQYV.

This clonotype was seen a few times. The rearrangement joins TRBV24-1 to TRBJ2-7; D is unresolved. Trimming stripped 3 bases from V and 1 base from J, with 12 bases between. The CDR3 is made up of 15 amino acids. Germline CDR1 is KGHDR and CDR2 is SFDVKD. For the CDR3, the DNA is TGTGCCACCAGTGATCCCGCAGGTCCTTCCTACGAGCAGTACTTC. Protein product: CATSDPAGPSYEQYF.

This clonotype has a count of ten or more. J is TRBJ1-1 and V is TRBV5-1, with no clear D. Germline CDR1 and CDR2: SGHRS and YFSETQ. This CDR3 region has 13 residues. V was clipped by 4 bases and J by 1 base, with 8 bases between them. The CDR3 protein is CASSPTWNTEAFF. CDR3 DNA: TGCGCCAGCAGCCCTACATGGAACACTGAAGCTTTCTTT.

This clonotype was recorded a few times. This chain connects TRBV4-1 to TRBJ2-5, with 7 bases matching TRBD1. This CDR3 comprises 16 residues. Germline CDR1 MGHRA, CDR2 YSYEKL. V shed 1 base and J 3 bases; nucleotides not matched to a gene: 8. For the CDR3, the DNA is TGCGCCAGCAGCCAAGTCAGGGGGACAGAGAAAGAGACCCAGTACTTC. Encoded protein: CASSQVRGTEKETQYF.